This T cell receptor (beta chain) was observed in a study of T-cell reconstitution after alpha-beta-depleted transplantation in children. This CDR3 has 16 residues. In germline, CDR1 is MNHEY, CDR2 SVGAGI. V gave up 0 bases and J gave up 1 base, with 11 bases separating them. Researchers prepared the TCRbeta library using unique molecular identifiers, the study reports. TCRdb re-analysed the PCR reads in MiXCR, keeping a single row per CDR3 protein. Of some 530,000 distinct CDR3 sequences listed, around 12% are singletons. This clonotype appeared a few times. The V call is TRBV6-5, the J call TRBJ2-3; the D gene is possibly TRBD1 (7 bases). Sample: PBMCs from the stem cell graft donor, taken from the stem cell graft. This clonotype originated in a human donor who donated a stem cell graft to a child with combined immunodeficiency. The CDR3 DNA is TGTGCCAGCAGTTACTCGAGCAGGGGGGGCACAGATACGCAGTATTTT. Encoded protein: CASSYSSRGGTDTQYF.